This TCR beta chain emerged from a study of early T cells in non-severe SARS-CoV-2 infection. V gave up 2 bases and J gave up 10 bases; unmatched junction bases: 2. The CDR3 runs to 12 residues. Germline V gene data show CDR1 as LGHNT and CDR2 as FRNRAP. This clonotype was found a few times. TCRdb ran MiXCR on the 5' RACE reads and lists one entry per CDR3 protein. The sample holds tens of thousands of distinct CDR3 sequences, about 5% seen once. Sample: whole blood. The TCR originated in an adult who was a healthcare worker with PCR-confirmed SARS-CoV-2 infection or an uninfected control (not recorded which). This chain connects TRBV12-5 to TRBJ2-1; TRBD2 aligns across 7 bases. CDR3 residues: CASGLWGGEQFF. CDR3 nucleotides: TGTGCTAGTGGTTTGTGGGGGGGAGAGCAGTTCTTC.